This TCR beta chain was observed in a study of beta chain features in type 1 diabetes. Overall study results and limits: Type 1 diabetes patients had TCRB CDR3s that were shorter (moderately but significantly so) in all four CD4+ subsets.

As every portion of the isolated RNA was reverse transcribed, the sequencing read expressed TCRB transcripts. Clones were sequenced by immunoSEQ multiplex PCR, and TCRdb holds only the in-frame ones, with some missing. The sample records around 360,000 clones, around 13% being singletons. As concerns this clone: Antigen unknown.

CD4+ naive, central memory, regulatory and stem cell-like memory subsets were isolated by sorting on CD45RO/CCR7/CD25/CD127/CD95/CD27. The clonotype comes from a woman aged 18-35 years with type 1 diabetes. The sample taken for sequencing was naive CD4+ T cells from blood.

The CDR3 DNA reads as TGTGCCAGCTCACCAATCAGGGAAGGGCAGCCCCAGCATTTT. Its protein product is CASSPIREGQPQHF. The J gene is TRBJ1-5, the V gene TRBV18, with D perhaps TRBD1 (5 bases). The CDR3 has 14 amino acids. Trimming shortened V by 2 bases and J by 7 bases, and 12 bases separated the two germline ends. From germline, CDR1 is KGHSH and CDR2 LQKENI.